This T cell receptor beta chain was documented in a study of cytomegalovirus exposure and HLA in healthy donors. Study-level information: The 110 million or so unique TCR beta sequences, from roughly 170 million T cells, were found by an earlier analysis. There were some 400 genotyped donors. Of these, roughly 84% fell in the genetic ancestry cluster associated with self-reported Caucasian donors. Overall study results and limits: According to reports, the classifier identified cytomegalovirus status with high specificity and sensitivity.

For this clone: Its antigen is unidentified.

Every donor was a healthy person donating bone marrow. Primers included in the PCR were 60 Vbeta and 13 Jbeta primers. Here immunoSEQ multiplex PCR was the method, and the copy in TCRdb shows in-frame clones only, minus some. The profile shows about 160,000 clones, roughly three quarters of them singletons. With 0 bases removed from V and 8 bases from J, the gap between germline ends came to 10 bases. The CDR3 loop spans 14 amino acids. The origin of this receptor is a woman aged 35 to 49 in good health and CMV-seropositive. Material for sequencing was PBMCs. The chain combines TRBV23-1 with TRBJ1-4; tentatively, D is TRBD1 (5 bases). TRBV23-1 carries the ORF label, with uncertain function. This CDR3 reads CASSQSGLSEKLFF. DNA of the CDR3: TGCGCCAGCAGTCAATCGGGGCTATCAGAAAAACTGTTTTTT.